This entry describes one T cell receptor beta chain. There are 14 residues in the CDR3. Germline-derived CDR1 and CDR2 are MNHNS and SASEGT. V was clipped by 1 base and J by 2 bases, with 6 bases between them. This sample was included in a study of blood T cell repertoires in COVID-19. Repertoires were generated with immunoSEQ multiplex PCR, while TCRdb's copy carries only in-frame clones and drops some. The sample consists of 55,000 to 80,000 clones, about 88% of them appearing once. The TCR comes from a man older than 75 with acute or convalescent COVID-19. This sequence joins TRBV6-1 and TRBJ1-5; D is unclear. Source material: peripheral blood. CDR3 nucleotide sequence: TGTGCCAGCAGTGAAGGGCCAGGCAATCAGCCCCAGCATTTT. It codes for CASSEGPGNQPQHF.